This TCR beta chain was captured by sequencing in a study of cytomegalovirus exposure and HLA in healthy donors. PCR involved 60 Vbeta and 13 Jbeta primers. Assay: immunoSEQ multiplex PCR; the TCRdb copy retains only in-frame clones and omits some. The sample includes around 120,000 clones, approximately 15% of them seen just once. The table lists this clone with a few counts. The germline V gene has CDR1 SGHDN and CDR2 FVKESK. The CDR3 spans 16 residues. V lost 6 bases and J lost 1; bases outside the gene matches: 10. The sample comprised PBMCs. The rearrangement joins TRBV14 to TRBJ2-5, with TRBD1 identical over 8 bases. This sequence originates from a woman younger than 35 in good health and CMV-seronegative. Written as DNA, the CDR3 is TGTGCCAGCAGTCATCCGGGACAGGACTTCCAAGAGACCCAGTACTTC. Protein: CASSHPGQDFQETQYF.